Each of the 4 T cell receptor beta chains below was sequenced from the same sample in a study of T-cell memory formation after mild COVID-19. TCRdb re-derived calls from the 5' RACE reads in MiXCR, one entry per CDR3 protein. The sample yields about 350,000 distinct CDR3 sequences, roughly 13% seen once. Material: PBMCs or a T cell subset sorted from them (not recorded which). All receptors come from a man between 18 and 29 years old who had mild COVID-19 (a few samples of this study predate the infection). Cell type and time point are not known.

The sample holds many counts of this clonotype. The chain couples TRBV18 to TRBJ1-2; tentatively, D is TRBD1 (5 bases). The CDR3 has 16 amino acids. Trimming took off 5 bases at V and 4 bases at J, with 20 bases between the two ends. Looked up from germline, CDR1 is KGHSH and CDR2 is LQKENI. The CDR3 region has the DNA TGTGCCAGCTCAGAGGGACGGAGTGGAGGGCGCTATGGCTACACCTTC. Translation gives CASSEGRSGGRYGYTF.

This clonotype was observed many times. This chain connects TRBV11-2 to TRBJ2-1, with a possible D match to TRBD2 (6 bases). V lost 5 bases, J lost 10 bases, and 12 bases lay in between. Per germline, CDR1 SGHAT and CDR2 FQNNGV. There are 12 residues in the CDR3. The chain's CDR3 is CASSHYGGEQFF. Written as DNA, the CDR3 is TGTGCCAGCAGCCACTACGGGGGAGAGCAGTTCTTC.

This clonotype was detected only a few times. The chain recombines TRBV19 with TRBJ2-7; possible D gene TRBD2, 5 bases. There are 14 residues in the CDR3. V was clipped by 6 bases and J by 3 bases, with 15 bases between them. Per the germline V gene, CDR1 is LNHDA and CDR2 is SQIVND (reference sequence). CDR3 nucleotide sequence: TGTGCCAGTAGCCCTGGTCCGGGGAGCTACGAGCAGTACTTC. Translating gives CASSPGPGSYEQYF. The complete variable domain, with remaining parts taken from reference TRBV19 and TRBJ2-7, reads DGGITQSPKYLFRKEGQNVTLSCEQNLNHDAMYWYRQDPGQGLRLIYYSQIVNDFQKGDIAEGYSVSREKKESFPLTVTSAQKNPTAFYLCASSPGPGSYEQYFGPGTRLTVT.

This clonotype was seen a few times. The chain uses TRBV5-1 and TRBJ2-2; D not certain. CDR1 SGHRS and CDR2 YFSETQ come from the germline V gene. The CDR3 covers 14 residues. V shed 3 bases and J shed 4 bases, with 10 bases lying between them. Here the CDR3 reads CASSSTDPTGELFF. The CDR3 DNA is TGCGCCAGCAGCTCGACGGACCCCACCGGGGAGCTGTTTTTT.